This TCR beta chain comes out of a study of technical replicates of blood from a handful of donors. TCRdb keeps only in-frame clones here, not all; method: immunoSEQ multiplex PCR. The sample lists tens of thousands of clones, around 86% occurring once. Per the germline V gene, CDR1 is SGDLS and CDR2 is YYNGEE. This CDR3 has 16 residues. Trimming removed 0 bases at V and 0 bases at J, with 11 bases between. The rearrangement links TRBV9 to TRBJ2-3; possibly TRBD1 for D (5 bases). The clonotype originates from a human donor in good health. Some clones in this sample may be carry-over from other donors' samples. Sequenced material: PBMCs. As DNA, the CDR3 is TGTGCCAGCAGCGTAGGACAGTACCCTAGCACAGATACGCAGTATTTT. Its translation is CASSVGQYPSTDTQYF.